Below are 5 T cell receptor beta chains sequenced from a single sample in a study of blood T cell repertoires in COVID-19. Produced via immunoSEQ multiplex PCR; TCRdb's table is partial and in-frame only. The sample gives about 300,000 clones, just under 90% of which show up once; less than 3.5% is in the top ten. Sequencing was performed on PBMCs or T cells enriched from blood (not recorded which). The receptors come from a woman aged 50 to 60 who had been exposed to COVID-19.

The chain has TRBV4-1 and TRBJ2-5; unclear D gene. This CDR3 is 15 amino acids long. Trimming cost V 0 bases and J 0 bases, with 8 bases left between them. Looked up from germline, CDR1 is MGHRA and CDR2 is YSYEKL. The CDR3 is CASSQDRSNQETQYF. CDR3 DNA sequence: TGCGCCAGCAGCCAAGATCGGAGCAACCAAGAGACCCAGTACTTC.

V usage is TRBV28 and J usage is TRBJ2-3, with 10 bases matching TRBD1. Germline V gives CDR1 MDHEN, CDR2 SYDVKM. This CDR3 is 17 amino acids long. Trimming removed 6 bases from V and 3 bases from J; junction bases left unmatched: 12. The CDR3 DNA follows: TGTGCCAGCAGCCCGAATCCGGGACAGGGGAAAACAGATACGCAGTATTTT. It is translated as CASSPNPGQGKTDTQYF. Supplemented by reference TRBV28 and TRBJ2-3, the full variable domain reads DVKVTQSSRYLVKRTGEKVFLECVQDMDHENMFWYRQDPGLGLRLIYFSYDVKMKEKGDIPEGYSVSREKKERFSLILESASTNQTSMYLCASSPNPGQGKTDTQYFGPGTRLTVL.

CDR3 nucleotides: TGTGCCAGCAGTGAACAGAGGAATAATGAAAAACTGTTTTTT. Protein product: CASSEQRNNEKLFF. The J gene is TRBJ1-4, the V gene TRBV2; no firm D call. The CDR3 has 14 residues. The germline V and J ends were trimmed by 2 bases and 4 bases, with 8 bases remaining between them. Germline assignment: CDR1 SNHLY and CDR2 FYNNEI.

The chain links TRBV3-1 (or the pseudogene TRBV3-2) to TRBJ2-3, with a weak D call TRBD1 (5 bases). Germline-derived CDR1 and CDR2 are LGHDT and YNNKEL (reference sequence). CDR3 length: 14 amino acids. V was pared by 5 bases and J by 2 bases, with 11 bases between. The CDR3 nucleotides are TGTGCCAGCAGCTCTACAGGTGACACAGATACGCAGTATTTT. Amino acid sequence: CASSSTGDTDTQYF.

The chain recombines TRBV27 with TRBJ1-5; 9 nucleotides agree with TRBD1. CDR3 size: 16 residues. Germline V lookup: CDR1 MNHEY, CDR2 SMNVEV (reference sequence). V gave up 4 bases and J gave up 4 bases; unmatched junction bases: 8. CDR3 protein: CASSSQGTGLNQPQHF. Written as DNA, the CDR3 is TGTGCCAGCAGTTCACAAGGGACAGGGCTTAATCAGCCCCAGCATTTT.